These 11 T cell receptor beta chains share one sample of origin, sequenced in a study of T-cell reconstitution after alpha-beta-depleted transplantation in children. It was with unique molecular identifiers that the TCRbeta library was prepared. TCRdb fed the PCR reads into MiXCR, producing one record per CDR3 protein. The repertoire holds a few hundred thousand distinct CDR3 sequences, with approximately 30% as singletons. The sequences come from PBMCs, collected before TCRalphabeta/CD19-depleted stem cell transplant. The receptors derive from a boy under two years old with Wiskott-Aldrich syndrome, due to receive a stem cell transplant.

This rearrangement joins TRBV10-3 to TRBJ2-5; TRBD2 matches at 7 bases. The V segment lost 3 bases and the J segment 1 base; nucleotides outside the gene matches: 8. In germline, CDR1 is ENHRY, CDR2 SYGVKD. This CDR3 spans 16 amino acids. The CDR3: CAISELRSSGQETQYF. The CDR3 DNA reads as TGTGCCATCAGTGAACTGAGGTCTAGCGGCCAAGAGACCCAGTACTTC.

The CDR3 DNA follows: TGCAGTGCTAGTCCAGCGGGAGGAGCAGATACGCAGTATTTT. It encodes CSASPAGGADTQYF. The rearrangement uses TRBV20-1 and TRBJ2-3, with 9 nucleotides matching TRBD2. With V trimmed by 3 bases and J by 4 bases, 5 bases remained unmatched. Germline CDR1 DFQATT, CDR2 SNEGSKA (reference sequence). The CDR3 runs to 14 residues.

V is TRBV10-3 and J is TRBJ1-1; no definite D call. This CDR3 spans 13 amino acids. With 6 bases removed from V and 8 bases from J, the gap between germline ends came to 16 bases. Germline CDR1 ENHRY, CDR2 SYGVKD. CDR3 protein: CAIRSIPEAEAFF. DNA of the CDR3: TGTGCCATCAGAAGTATTCCTGAGGCGGAAGCTTTCTTT.

This chain joins TRBV12-3 or TRBV12-4 and TRBJ2-7, with D possibly matching TRBD2 (6 bases). V was trimmed by 5 bases and J by 3 bases, leaving 17 bases between them. CDR3 length: 15 amino acids. The CDR3 spells CASSPRVAAYYEQYF. The CDR3 nucleotides are TGTGCCAGCAGTCCCCGGGTAGCGGCTTACTACGAGCAGTACTTC.

This clonotype was observed once. The rearrangement joins TRBV12-3 or TRBV12-4 to TRBJ2-5; no clear D gene. CDR3 length equals 13 residues. Trimming pared 2 bases from V and 6 bases from J, leaving 10 bases between. The CDR3: CASSLMSTQTQYF. DNA of the CDR3: TGTGCCAGCAGTTTAATGTCCACTCAGACCCAGTACTTC.

J is TRBJ1-2 and V is TRBV10-3; 10 bases are a match to TRBD1. Germline CDR1 and CDR2: ENHRY and SYGVKD. This CDR3 has 13 residues. V lost 7 bases, J lost 2 bases, and 1 base stayed unmatched. For the CDR3, the DNA is TGTGCCATCACGGGACAGGGGAACTATGGCTACACCTTC. Its protein is CAITGQGNYGYTF.

This sequence joins TRBV11-2 and TRBJ1-4; maybe TRBD1 (6 bases). CDR3 length: 18 amino acids. In germline, CDR1 is SGHAT, CDR2 FQNNGV. V was trimmed by 2 bases and J by 2 bases, leaving 18 bases between them. The chain's CDR3 is CASSLRGLGQPTNEKLFF. In DNA, the CDR3 is TGTGCCAGCAGCTTACGAGGACTAGGACAGCCTACTAATGAAAAACTGTTTTTT. Full variable domain (rest looked up from reference TRBV11-2 and TRBJ1-4): EAGVAQSPRYKIIEKRQSVAFWCNPISGHATLYWYQQILGQGPKLLIQFQNNGVVDDSQLPKDRFSAERLKGVDSTLKIQPAKLEDSAVYLCASSLRGLGQPTNEKLFFGSGTQLSVL.

The chain couples TRBV6-1 to TRBJ2-2; 13 bases fit TRBD2. This CDR3 contains 14 residues. CDR1 MNHNS and CDR2 SASEGT come from the germline V gene. Germline trimming cut 6 bases from V and 8 bases from J; bases unmatched to any gene: 3. The CDR3 is CASRRTSGSGELFF. CDR3 bases: TGTGCCAGCAGAAGGACTAGCGGGAGTGGGGAGCTGTTTTTT.

This clonotype was detected only a few times. This chain joins TRBV5-1 and TRBJ2-5; no clear D gene. V was pared by 4 bases and J by 5 bases, with 15 bases between. Looked up from germline, CDR1 is SGHRS and CDR2 is YFSETQ. This CDR3 contains 14 residues. CDR3: CASSELSVGETQYF. The CDR3 coding sequence is TGCGCCAGCAGCGAACTCTCTGTTGGGGAGACCCAGTACTTC.

This clonotype occurred a few times. In DNA, the CDR3 is TGCAGTGCTAAGCGGCTAGCGGGAGGAGAGACCCAGTACTTC. Protein: CSAKRLAGGETQYF. The V gene is TRBV20-1, the J gene TRBJ2-5; 11 nucleotides line up with TRBD2. The CDR3 length is 14 residues. In germline, CDR1 is DFQATT, CDR2 SNEGSKA (reference sequence). V lost 4 bases to trimming and J lost 4 bases; unmatched junction nucleotides: 5.

A few counts support this clonotype. The chain carries TRBV23-1 and TRBJ2-1; D is perhaps TRBD1 or TRBD2 (5 bases each). TRBV23-1 belongs to the ORF category, with a function that is uncertain. The CDR3 contains 14 residues. With 2 bases removed from V and 10 bases from J, the gap between germline ends came to 15 bases. The CDR3 bases are TGCGCCAGCAGTCAAAAAATGGGCAGGGACGAGCAGTTCTTC. It encodes CASSQKMGRDEQFF.